These 8 T cell receptor beta chains originate from one sample sequenced in a study of shared clonotypes between healthy human individuals. Positive CCR7 selection of CD45RO-negative cells yielded the naive CD8 cells, and terminally differentiated effector memory CD45RA+ cells were excluded. Libraries were prepared by immunoSEQ multiplex PCR; TCRdb keeps only in-frame clonotypes and omits some of them. The sample carries about 800,000 clones, approximately 96% recorded once. Sequenced material: naive CD8+ T cells sorted from blood. These receptors were collected from a man aged 25-45 years in good health.

The chain employs TRBV27 and TRBJ2-7, with TRBD1 identical over 9 bases. Germline loops: CDR1 MNHEY, CDR2 SMNVEV (reference sequence). V shed 4 bases and J 4 bases; nucleotides not matched to a gene: 8. The CDR3 loop spans 15 amino acids. CDR3 DNA sequence: TGTGCCAGCAGTTATGCCGGGACAGGGACGTACGAGCAGTACTTC. Encoded protein: CASSYAGTGTYEQYF.

V usage is TRBV7-9 and J usage is TRBJ2-7; no definite D call. Between the trimmed V and J ends, which lost 4 bases and 3 bases, there was a span of 16 bases. CDR3 length: 15 amino acids. Germline V gene sequence: CDR1 SEHNR, CDR2 FQNEAQ (reference sequence). This chain's CDR3 is CASSSRAATNYEQYF. The CDR3 DNA sequence: TGTGCCAGCAGCTCCCGAGCCGCTACCAACTACGAGCAGTACTTC.

This sequence joins TRBV5-1 and TRBJ1-1; possible D gene TRBD1, 5 bases. Deletions cut 4 bases from V and 0 bases from J, with 16 bases between. CDR1 and CDR2 from the germline V gene are SGHRS and YFSETQ. The CDR3 has 16 residues. CDR3: CASSTQGVGMNTEAFF. The CDR3 DNA reads as TGCGCCAGCAGCACCCAGGGCGTCGGTATGAACACTGAAGCTTTCTTT.

Of note for this clone: Other DNA sequences from this sample encode an identical CDR3 as well. The chain is built from TRBV27 and TRBJ2-7; 7 nucleotides line up with TRBD2. This CDR3 comprises 13 residues. In germline, CDR1 is MNHEY, CDR2 SMNVEV (reference sequence). The J segment lost 7 bases and the V segment lost 2 bases, leaving 5 bases of the junction unmatched. CDR3 coding DNA: TGTGCCAGCAGTTTAGGCGGGAGTCGGGAGCAGTACTTC. Amino acid sequence: CASSLGGSREQYF.

The chain recombines TRBV7-8 with TRBJ1-1, with D hard to call. Germline-derived CDR1 and CDR2 are SGHVS and FQNEAQ. This CDR3 is 14 amino acids long. V gave up 5 bases and J gave up 4 bases, with 14 bases separating them. CDR3 in amino acids: CASSPLRRATEAFF. The CDR3 nucleotides read TGTGCCAGCAGCCCGCTCAGACGCGCCACTGAAGCTTTCTTT. The variable domain in full, with the rest retrieved from reference TRBV7-8 and TRBJ1-1, is GAGVSQSPRYKVAKRGQDVALRCDPISGHVSLFWYQQALGQGPEFLTYFQNEAQLDKSGLPSDRFFAERPEGSVSTLKIQRTQQEDSAVYLCASSPLRRATEAFFGQGTRLTVV.

CDR3 nucleotides: TGTGCCAGCTACGGTGGGAAAGACAATGAGCAGTTCTTC. This sequence encodes CASYGGKDNEQFF. J is TRBJ2-1 and V is TRBV2; D uncertain. Per germline, CDR1 SNHLY and CDR2 FYNNEI. The CDR3 length is 13 residues. The V and J ends lost 8 bases and 5 bases respectively, with 13 bases between them. The variable domain in full, with the rest retrieved from reference TRBV2 and TRBJ2-1, is EPEVTQTPSHQVTQMGQEVILRCVPISNHLYFYWYRQILGQKVEFLVSFYNNEISEKSEIFDDQFSVERPDGSNFTLKIRSTKLEDSAMYFCASYGGKDNEQFFGPGTRLTVL.

The chain couples TRBV29-1 to TRBJ2-3; TRBD1 is a possible D gene (6 bases). Germline CDR1 SQVTM, CDR2 ANQGSEA. CDR3 length: 18 residues. Trimming cost V 3 bases and J 4 bases, with 26 bases left between them. CDR3 sequence reads: CSVEWTDVSRALADTQYF. CDR3 sequence (DNA): TGCAGCGTTGAGTGGACAGACGTAAGTAGGGCCCTGGCAGATACGCAGTATTTT.

The J gene is TRBJ2-7, the V gene TRBV6-6, with D unclear. Trimming shortened V by 5 bases and J by 3 bases, and 8 bases separated the two germline ends. This CDR3 comprises 12 residues. Germline V CDR1 and CDR2: MNHNY, SVGAGI (reference sequence). This CDR3 is CASSLSLYEQYF. CDR3 nucleotide sequence: TGTGCCAGCAGTCTGTCACTCTACGAGCAGTACTTC.